Shown below are 16 T cell receptor beta chains from a single sample sequenced in a study of CD8 T cells in Susac syndrome (dated by TCRdb to about 2019). Libraries were prepared through the immunoSEQ multiplex PCR assay. RNA was extracted using the RNeasy kit, and about 0.45 to 1 ug of the RNA was reverse transcribed with random hexamers. The raw public data were reprocessed by TCRdb itself: fastp quality trimming at Q25, MiXCR clonotype calling, in-frame beta chains only. All rows with the same CDR3 protein become a single entry with the most common DNA and genes. This sample lists over 150,000 distinct CDR3 sequences; around 96% were detected once. 0.093% of the sample is held by the ten biggest clonotypes. The sequencing sample was made of CD4+ T cells from PBMCs. The origin of the receptors is a human donor with multiple sclerosis.

The gene calls are TRBV24-1 and TRBJ2-1, with D possibly being TRBD2 (5 bases). CDR1 and CDR2 from the germline V gene are KGHDR and SFDVKD. The germline V and J ends were trimmed by 4 bases and 5 bases, with 17 bases remaining between them. The CDR3 covers 16 residues. The CDR3, as DNA: TGTGCCACCAGTGACCCTAAAGAGGGCGTTAACAATGAGCAGTTCTTC. As protein: CATSDPKEGVNNEQFF.

This clonotype has just one count. The chain is built from TRBV5-1 and TRBJ2-1; no definite D call. This CDR3 contains 12 residues. V gave up 0 bases and J gave up 8 bases, with 6 bases separating them. CDR1 SGHRS and CDR2 YFSETQ come from the germline V gene. CDR3 residues: CASSLVFHEQFF. CDR3 in DNA: TGCGCCAGCAGCTTGGTTTTTCATGAGCAGTTCTTC.

This rearrangement joins TRBV6-4 to TRBJ1-6; D is uncertain. The V end was cut by 5 bases, the J end by 14 bases, with 7 bases between. The CDR3 runs 10 residues. The germline CDR1 and CDR2 sequences are MRHNA and SNTAGT. Written as DNA, the CDR3 is TGTGCCAGCAGTCCCGGGGCCCTCCACTTT. Amino acid sequence: CASSPGALHF.

The rearrangement joins TRBV9 to TRBJ1-1; maybe TRBD1 (5 bases). The CDR3 extends over 15 amino acids. V dropped 5 bases and J dropped 1 base, with 15 bases sitting between them. CDR1 SGDLS and CDR2 YYNGEE come from the germline V gene. The CDR3 here is CASSRGGQGNTEAFF. CDR3 coding DNA: TGTGCCAGCAGTCGGGGAGGGCAGGGGAACACTGAAGCTTTCTTT.

The chain links TRBV18 to TRBJ1-4; D is uncertain. The CDR3 covers 15 residues. CDR1 is KGHSH and CDR2 is LQKENI in the germline V gene. Trimming pared 1 base from V and 7 bases from J, leaving 13 bases between. For the CDR3, the DNA is TGTGCCAGCTCACCACGTGCGGGAGGATTTGAAAAACTGTTTTTT. Its protein product is CASSPRAGGFEKLFF.

The CDR3 nucleotides are TGTGCCAGCAGCCAAGTCGGGGTTGGGCGTGAGCAGTTCTTC. Protein sequence: CASSQVGVGREQFF. The chain recombines TRBV3-1 with TRBJ2-1, with D possibly being TRBD2 (5 bases). This CDR3 region has 14 residues. V was trimmed by 1 base and J by 9 bases, leaving 13 bases between them. The germline gives CDR1 LGHDT, CDR2 YNNKEL (reference sequence).

This chain links TRBV3-1 with TRBJ1-1; 7 bases align to TRBD1. The CDR3 has 14 residues. The V segment lost 4 bases and the J segment 7 bases; nucleotides outside the gene matches: 9. Germline CDR1 is LGHDT and CDR2 is YNNKEL (reference sequence). The CDR3 sequence is CASSRSRGGYEAFF. The CDR3 DNA reads TGTGCCAGCAGCCGCAGCAGGGGGGGGTATGAAGCTTTCTTT.

The chain couples TRBV7-3 to TRBJ1-2; weak D call: TRBD1 (5 bases). This CDR3 is built from 14 residues. V was shortened by 6 bases and J by 2 bases, with 13 bases between the two germline ends. The V gene's germline CDR1 is SGHTA and CDR2 FQGTGA. CDR3 coding DNA: TGTGCCAGCAGTCCCATAGGGGTAAACTATGGCTACACCTTC. Protein product: CASSPIGVNYGYTF.

The chain has TRBV27 and TRBJ2-3; tentative D call: TRBD2 (6 bases). The length of the CDR3 is 17 residues. CDR1 and CDR2 (germline): MNHEY, SMNVEV (reference sequence). Trimming removed 5 bases at V and 0 bases at J, with 18 bases between. The CDR3 reads CASSLFISGRSTDTQYF. In DNA form, the CDR3 reads TGTGCCAGCAGTCTATTCATCTCGGGGAGGAGCACAGATACGCAGTATTTT.

This chain connects TRBV24-1 to TRBJ2-2; tentative D call: TRBD1 (7 bases). Trimming stripped 5 bases from V and 0 bases from J, with 12 bases between. The CDR3 consists of 16 residues. Looked up from germline, CDR1 is KGHDR and CDR2 is SFDVKD. The CDR3 loop reads CATSAGDRANTGELFF. The CDR3 region has the DNA TGTGCCACCAGTGCGGGAGACAGGGCGAACACCGGGGAGCTGTTTTTT.

This chain links TRBV20-1 with TRBJ1-2; a weak D match, TRBD1 (5 bases). In germline, CDR1 is DFQATT, CDR2 SNEGSKA (reference sequence). The CDR3 extends over 13 amino acids. V lost 5 bases, J lost 0 bases, and 10 bases lay in between. For the CDR3, the DNA is TGCAGTGCTTTAGGGGCCTCTAACTATGGCTACACCTTC. Translating gives CSALGASNYGYTF.

This chain links TRBV19 with TRBJ2-1, with 10 bases fitting TRBD2. CDR3 size: 17 residues. V trimming: 7 bases; J trimming: 0 bases; junction bases outside the gene matches: 9. Germline V lookup: CDR1 LNHDA, CDR2 SQIVND (reference sequence). Written as DNA, the CDR3 is TGTGCCAGTACCTCCCCAGCGGGAGGGGGCTCCTACAATGAGCAGTTCTTC. This sequence encodes CASTSPAGGGSYNEQFF.

Points on this clonotype: One junction end disagrees with the germline gene, perhaps due to a read error. The chain recombines TRBV20-1 with TRBJ2-7; no reliable D call. Per germline, CDR1 DFQATT and CDR2 SNEGSKA (reference sequence). CDR3 length: 10 residues. The CDR3: CSAVSDEQYF. The CDR3 nucleotides are TGCAGTGCTGTCTCCGACGAGCAGTACTTC.

This chain connects TRBV12-5 to TRBJ1-1, with 11 bases matching TRBD1. From germline, CDR1 is LGHNT and CDR2 FRNRAP. The CDR3 length is 13 residues. V gave up 6 bases and J gave up 8 bases; unmatched junction bases: 5. The CDR3 DNA sequence: TGTGCTAGTGGCCTGGACAGGGGGCTGGAAGCTTTCTTT. Protein: CASGLDRGLEAFF.

The CDR3 DNA reads as TGCAGCGTTGTTGTAGGGGGCAATCAGCCCCAGCATTTT. Residues: CSVVVGGNQPQHF. The chain uses TRBV29-1 and TRBJ1-5; maybe TRBD1 (5 bases). This CDR3 has 13 amino acids. Trimming took off 4 bases at V and 2 bases at J, with 9 bases between the two ends. The germline V gene has CDR1 SQVTM and CDR2 ANQGSEA.

The chain couples TRBV12-3 or TRBV12-4 to TRBJ2-1, with TRBD2 matching 8 bases. This CDR3 region has 15 residues. V was clipped by 5 bases and J by 4 bases; unmatched bases: 7. The CDR3 region is CASSIRRGVYNEQFF. The CDR3, as DNA: TGTGCCAGCAGTATCAGGCGGGGGGTATACAATGAGCAGTTCTTC.